The T cell receptor beta chain under discussion was sequenced for a study of blood T cell repertoires in COVID-19. Study details: Material from acute and convalescent COVID-19 was sourced from the United States, Italy and Spain. PBMCs, B-cell-depleted T cells, or T cells were the source of the cDNA or gDNA that made up the material.

In the original analysis: Counts of nucleated cells, estimated from reference gene primer amplification, were obtained. Produced via immunoSEQ multiplex PCR; TCRdb's table is partial and in-frame only. V and J calls and clone size are given by that table; D and trimming were obtained from the DNA. There are some 150,000 clones in the sample; about 80% occur only once, and about 1.4% lies in the top ten. The CDR3 runs 17 residues. V lost 4 bases to trimming and J lost 1 base; unmatched junction nucleotides: 6. The germline CDR1 and CDR2 sequences are SGHRS and YFSETQ. This rearrangement joins TRBV5-1 to TRBJ2-2; 11 positions match TRBD2. The sequence derives from a human donor in a cohort sampled during active COVID-19. Sequences were obtained from peripheral blood. CDR3 in DNA: TGCGCCAGCAGCCTAGCAACTAGCGGGAGGAACACCGGGGAGCTGTTTTTT. This encodes CASSLATSGRNTGELFF.